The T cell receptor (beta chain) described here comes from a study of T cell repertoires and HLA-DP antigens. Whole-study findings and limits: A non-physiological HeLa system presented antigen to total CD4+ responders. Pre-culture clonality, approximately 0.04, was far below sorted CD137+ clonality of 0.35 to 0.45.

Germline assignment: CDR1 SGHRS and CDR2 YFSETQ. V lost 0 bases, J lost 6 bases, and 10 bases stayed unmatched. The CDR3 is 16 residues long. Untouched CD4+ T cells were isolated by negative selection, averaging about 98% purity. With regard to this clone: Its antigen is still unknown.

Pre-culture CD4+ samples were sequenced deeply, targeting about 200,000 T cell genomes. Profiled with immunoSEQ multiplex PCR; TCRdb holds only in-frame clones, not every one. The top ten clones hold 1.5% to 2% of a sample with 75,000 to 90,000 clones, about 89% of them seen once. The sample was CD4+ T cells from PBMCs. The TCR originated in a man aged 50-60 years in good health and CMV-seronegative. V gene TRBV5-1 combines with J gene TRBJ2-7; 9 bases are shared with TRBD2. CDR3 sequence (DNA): TGCGCCAGCAGCTTGGCCACTAGCGGGTCCGTGCGCGAGCAGTACTTC. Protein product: CASSLATSGSVREQYF.